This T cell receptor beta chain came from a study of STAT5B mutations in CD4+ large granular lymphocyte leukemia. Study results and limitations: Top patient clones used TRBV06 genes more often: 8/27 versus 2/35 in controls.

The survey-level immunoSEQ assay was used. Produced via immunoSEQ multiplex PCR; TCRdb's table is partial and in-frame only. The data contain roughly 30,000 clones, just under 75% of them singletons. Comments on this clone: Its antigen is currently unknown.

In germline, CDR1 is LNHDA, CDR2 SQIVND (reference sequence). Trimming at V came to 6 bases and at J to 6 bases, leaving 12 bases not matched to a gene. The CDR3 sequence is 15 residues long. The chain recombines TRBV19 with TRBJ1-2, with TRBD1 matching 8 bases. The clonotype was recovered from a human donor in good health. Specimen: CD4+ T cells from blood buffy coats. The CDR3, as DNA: TGTGCCAGTAGCCGGACAGGGACTCAAGTCCATGGCTACACCTTC. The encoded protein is CASSRTGTQVHGYTF.